A single sample gave rise to the 31 T cell receptor beta chains below, sequenced in a study of cytomegalovirus exposure and HLA in healthy donors. The PCR made use of 60 Vbeta and 13 Jbeta primers. TCRdb's copy holds only in-frame clones and misses some; the assay was immunoSEQ multiplex PCR. The table lists roughly 100,000 clones, 82% of them singletons, with about 1.6% in the top ten. Material for sequencing was PBMCs. The receptors come from a man aged 45 to 65 in good health and CMV-seronegative.

The CDR3 DNA sequence: TGTGCCAGTAGTGGGGGCCTCAGAGGGGGTCAGCCCCAGCATTTT. This sequence encodes CASSGGLRGGQPQHF. This sequence joins TRBV19 and TRBJ1-5; a possible D gene is TRBD1 (6 bases). CDR3 length: 15 amino acids. Between the trimmed V and J ends, which lost 5 bases and 6 bases, there was a span of 17 bases. Germline-derived CDR1 and CDR2 are LNHDA and SQIVND (reference sequence).

This chain connects TRBV10-1 to TRBJ1-2; D remains ambiguous. Germline lookup yields CDR1 WNHNN and CDR2 SYGVQD (reference sequence). V lost 5 bases and J lost 4, with 11 bases in between. CDR3 length equals 13 residues. The CDR3 DNA reads as TGCGCCAGCAGTCCTACAGCGGTCTATGGCTACACCTTC. The encoded protein is CASSPTAVYGYTF.

This chain joins TRBV25-1 and TRBJ1-2; D is unresolved. Germline V CDR1 and CDR2: MGHDK, SYGVNS. Between the trimmed V and J ends, which lost 7 bases and 4 bases, there was a span of 7 bases. The CDR3 extends over 11 amino acids. The CDR3 DNA reads as TGTGCCAGCACTGACTCCTATGGCTACACCTTC. This encodes CASTDSYGYTF.

The chain combines TRBV6-1 with TRBJ2-5; D gene unclear. The V end was cut by 4 bases, the J end by 2 bases, with 14 bases between. Germline lookup yields CDR1 MNHNS and CDR2 SASEGT. The CDR3 is 15 amino acids. The CDR3 bases are TGTGCCAGCAGTGGGAGATCGTTGGGTCAAGAGACCCAGTACTTC. This translates into CASSGRSLGQETQYF.

The rearrangement joins TRBV5-6 to TRBJ2-3; D call uncertain. The germline CDR1 and CDR2 sequences are SGHDT and YYEEEE. Trimming took off 4 bases at V and 2 bases at J, with 11 bases between the two ends. This CDR3 comprises 14 residues. The CDR3 here is CASSPPSLTDTQYF. The CDR3 DNA sequence: TGTGCCAGCAGCCCGCCGAGTCTCACAGATACGCAGTATTTT.

The V call is TRBV30, the J call TRBJ1-6; possible D gene TRBD1, 5 bases. Germline CDR1 GTSNPN, CDR2 SVGIG (reference sequence). The CDR3 loop spans 16 amino acids. V was trimmed by 3 bases and J by 12 bases, leaving 24 bases between them. The CDR3 here is CAWRSEGGWDPLPLHF. The DNA for the CDR3 is TGTGCCTGGAGGTCAGAGGGAGGTTGGGACCCTTTACCCCTCCACTTT.

J is TRBJ2-2 and V is TRBV19; D perhaps matches TRBD2 (5 bases). V dropped 6 bases and J dropped 4 bases, with 12 bases sitting between them. The CDR3 is made up of 14 amino acids. Germline V lookup: CDR1 LNHDA, CDR2 SQIVND (reference sequence). CDR3 nucleotides: TGTGCCAGTAGCGGGCCCGGGGTCACCGGGGAGCTGTTTTTT. It specifies CASSGPGVTGELFF.

V gene TRBV6-5 combines with J gene TRBJ2-1; 9 bases are a match to TRBD1. The V and J ends lost 0 bases and 8 bases, in that order; junction bases with no gene match: 8. Germline CDR1 and CDR2: MNHEY and SVGAGI. This CDR3 has 16 residues. CDR3 residues: CASSYSGQGSPDEQFF. CDR3 DNA sequence: TGTGCCAGCAGTTACTCGGGACAGGGATCCCCCGATGAGCAGTTCTTC.

This clone has only a few counts. J is TRBJ1-4 and V is TRBV2, with TRBD1 matching over 9 bases. The CDR3 consists of 17 residues. V shed 6 bases and J 8 bases; nucleotides not matched to a gene: 16. Germline values: CDR1 SNHLY, CDR2 FYNNEI. The CDR3 region has the DNA TGTGCCAGCAGAATACAGGGGGCGGGCAGGATGGGCGAAAAACTGTTTTTT. As protein: CASRIQGAGRMGEKLFF.

This clone was seen a few times. The V call is TRBV7-2, the J call TRBJ2-2; D possibly corresponds to TRBD2 (7 bases). The germline gives CDR1 SGHTA, CDR2 FQGNSA. This CDR3 spans 15 amino acids. V was shortened by 0 bases and J by 6 bases, with 11 bases between the two germline ends. This CDR3 is CASSLAGGAAGELFF. The CDR3 DNA follows: TGTGCCAGCAGCTTAGCGGGGGGGGCTGCCGGGGAGCTGTTTTTT.

The gene calls are TRBV4-3 and TRBJ2-5; 7 bases fit TRBD1. With the DNA end fitting TRBJ2-7 better, the J assignment may be wrong. The CDR3 loop spans 15 amino acids. The germline CDR1 and CDR2 sequences are LGHNA and YSLEER. In nucleotides, the CDR3 is TGCGCCAGCAGCCAAGTCGGGGACAGAGCCTACGAGCAGTACTTC. Encoded protein: CASSQVGDRAYEQYF.

This clone was seen a handful of times. The rearrangement uses TRBV6-5 and TRBJ1-2; 7 bases are a match to TRBD1. CDR3 length: 15 amino acids. The V segment lost 5 bases and the J segment 0 bases; nucleotides outside the gene matches: 6. Looked up from germline, CDR1 is MNHEY and CDR2 is SVGAGI. The CDR3 DNA sequence: TGTGCCAGCAGTAAACGACAGGGCTCTAACTATGGCTACACCTTC. Translation gives CASSKRQGSNYGYTF.

The V gene is TRBV7-9, the J gene TRBJ2-7, with D uncertain. With 3 bases removed from V and 3 bases from J, the gap between germline ends came to 12 bases. CDR3 size: 14 residues. Germline CDR1 SEHNR, CDR2 FQNEAQ (reference sequence). CDR3 in amino acids: CASSFTQSFYEQYF. For the CDR3, the DNA is TGTGCCAGCAGCTTTACACAGTCCTTCTACGAGCAGTACTTC.

The chain carries TRBV6-4 and TRBJ1-1; perhaps TRBD1 as D (5 bases). With 0 bases removed from V and 3 bases from J, the gap between germline ends came to 11 bases. The CDR3 totals 15 residues. The germline gives CDR1 MRHNA, CDR2 SNTAGT. The CDR3 DNA sequence: TGTGCCAGCAGTGACTCGGGAAGGGGCTACACTGAAGCTTTCTTT. Translating it yields CASSDSGRGYTEAFF.

The genes are TRBV6-6 and TRBJ1-2, with TRBD1 matching 7 bases. J was trimmed by 3 bases and V by 1 base; bases with no gene match: 5. CDR3 size: 15 residues. CDR1 and CDR2 from the germline V gene are MNHNY and SVGAGI (reference sequence). Written as DNA, the CDR3 is TGTGCCAGCAGTTACTACGTAGGGGGCGACTATGGCTACACCTTC. Translation: CASSYYVGGDYGYTF.

J is TRBJ2-5 and V is TRBV7-8; D may be TRBD2 (5 bases). CDR3 size: 15 residues. V shed 4 bases and J shed 5 bases, with 17 bases lying between them. Germline V gene data show CDR1 as SGHVS and CDR2 as FQNEAQ. DNA of the CDR3: TGTGCCAGCAGCTCCGCCCACGAGGGTTCGGAGACCCAGTACTTC. It is translated as CASSSAHEGSETQYF.

The DNA for the CDR3 is TGTGCCAGCAGCTGGCACCAGGGGAAACCCGGGGAGCTGTTTTTT. Translation gives CASSWHQGKPGELFF. This rearrangement joins TRBV5-8 to TRBJ2-2; possibly TRBD1 for D (6 bases). The ends were cut back, 3 bases at V and 6 bases at J, with 15 bases in the middle. This CDR3 contains 15 residues. Looked up from germline, CDR1 is SGHTS and CDR2 is YDEGEE.

The V call is TRBV5-1, the J call TRBJ2-5, with 14 bases identical to TRBD2. Germline CDR1 reads SGHRS; CDR2 reads YFSETQ. V dropped 4 bases and J dropped 5; count of bases not matched to a gene: 7. The CDR3 covers 16 residues. The CDR3 region has the DNA TGCGCCAGCAGCCCTGGACTAGCGGGGGGCTTGGAGACCCAGTACTTC. It translates to CASSPGLAGGLETQYF. The variable domain in full, with the rest retrieved from reference TRBV5-1 and TRBJ2-5, is KAGVTQTPRYLIKTRGQQVTLSCSPISGHRSVSWYQQTPGQGLQFLFEYFSETQRNKGNFPGRFSGRQFSNSRSEMNVSTLELGDSALYLCASSPGLAGGLETQYFGPGTRLLVL.

The V gene is TRBV30, the J gene TRBJ2-5; 10 nucleotides agree with TRBD2. After removal of 4 bases from V and 11 bases from J, the junction contained 10 bases not matched to a gene. This CDR3 spans 13 amino acids. Germline assignment: CDR1 GTSNPN and CDR2 SVGIG (reference sequence). The CDR3 protein is CAWMPSGGLEQYF. The CDR3 DNA sequence: TGTGCCTGGATGCCTAGCGGGGGCCTGGAGCAGTACTTC.

The V call is TRBV7-9, the J call TRBJ1-1; D is perhaps TRBD1 (5 bases). CDR3 length equals 16 residues. CDR1 SEHNR and CDR2 FQNEAQ come from the germline V gene (reference sequence). Trimming took 4 bases from V and 0 from J, leaving 15 bases between them. The CDR3 nucleotides read TGTGCCAGCAGCTCATCGACGAAGGGGATGAACACTGAAGCTTTCTTT. It encodes CASSSSTKGMNTEAFF.

This clone is medium-sized (0.01 to 0.1%) in the sample. The chain carries TRBV5-5 and TRBJ2-6, with 10 bases aligning to TRBD2. This CDR3 comprises 20 residues. The germline gives CDR1 SGHKS, CDR2 YYEKEE (reference sequence). The J segment lost 0 bases and the V segment lost 0 bases, leaving 9 bases of the junction unmatched. The CDR3 spells CASSLVSGGAENSGANVLTF. CDR3 sequence (DNA): TGTGCCAGCAGCTTGGTGAGCGGGGGGGCCGAAAACTCTGGGGCCAACGTCCTGACTTTC.

CDR3 sequence (DNA): TGTGCCAGCAGCCTCAGGGACAGACAGAACACTGAAGCTTTCTTT. As protein: CASSLRDRQNTEAFF. The chain joins TRBV4-2 to TRBJ1-1; 7 bases line up with TRBD1. The CDR3 sequence is 15 residues long. V lost 4 bases, J lost 1 base, and 6 bases stayed unmatched. Germline loops: CDR1 LGHNA, CDR2 YNFKEQ.

V usage is TRBV18 and J usage is TRBJ2-3; perhaps TRBD1 as D (6 bases). The V end was cut by 1 base, the J end by 0 bases, with 14 bases between. The CDR3 spans 17 residues. CDR1 and CDR2 (germline): KGHSH, LQKENI. CDR3 DNA: TGTGCCAGCTCACCACGGATGTTTGGACAGAGCACAGATACGCAGTATTTT. It yields the protein CASSPRMFGQSTDTQYF.

This clone occurred a few times. This chain uses TRBV19 with TRBJ1-2; perhaps TRBD1 as D (5 bases). Trimming left V 1 base short and J 3 bases short, with 9 bases between. This CDR3 region has 14 residues. Germline loops: CDR1 LNHDA, CDR2 SQIVND (reference sequence). CDR3 loop: CASSIATGDYGYTF. The CDR3 DNA sequence: TGTGCCAGTAGTATAGCGACGGGGGACTATGGCTACACCTTC.

J is TRBJ2-7 and V is TRBV5-6; D ambiguous. Germline V gene lookup returns CDR1 SGHDT and CDR2 YYEEEE. V was shortened by 5 bases and J by 0 bases, with 6 bases between the two germline ends. There are 12 residues in the CDR3. CDR3 residues: CASREHSYEQYF. CDR3 coding DNA: TGTGCCAGCAGAGAACACTCCTACGAGCAGTACTTC.

The J gene is TRBJ2-7, the V gene TRBV7-8; possible D gene TRBD2, 5 bases. CDR1 and CDR2 from the germline V gene are SGHVS and FQNEAQ. V was pared by 5 bases and J by 2 bases, with 16 bases between. CDR3 length: 15 amino acids. The CDR3 loop is CASSTNLAGAYEQYV. DNA for the CDR3: TGTGCCAGCAGCACTAATCTAGCAGGAGCCTACGAGCAGTACGTC.

The CDR3 DNA is TGTGCCAGCGTCACAGCGGGGTTGGCCGGGGAGCTGTTTTTT. Translated, it gives CASVTAGLAGELFF. The chain couples TRBV6-1 to TRBJ2-2; 7 bases are a match to TRBD2. CDR1 MNHNS and CDR2 SASEGT come from the germline V gene. Trimming cost V 8 bases and J 6 bases; bases outside gene matches: 9. The CDR3 contains 14 residues.

The sample holds a few counts of this clone. The CDR3 is CASSILGGDEQYF. CDR3 sequence (DNA): TGTGCCAGTAGTATCCTCGGGGGGGACGAGCAGTACTTC. This sequence joins TRBV19 and TRBJ2-7, with 8 bases identical to TRBD2. Germline CDR1 and CDR2: LNHDA and SQIVND (reference sequence). J lost 5 bases, V lost 3 bases, and 3 bases had no gene match. The CDR3 has 13 amino acids.

The rearrangement joins TRBV6-5 to TRBJ2-3; D possibly corresponds to TRBD2 (6 bases). The CDR3 is made up of 16 amino acids. In germline, CDR1 is MNHEY, CDR2 SVGAGI. V lost 0 bases to trimming and J lost 5 bases, with 15 bases between them. CDR3 sequence reads: CASSYSGGPGGDTQYF. CDR3 coding DNA: TGTGCCAGCAGTTACTCGGGGGGACCTGGGGGAGATACGCAGTATTTT.

This rearrangement joins TRBV5-5 to TRBJ2-3; 7 nucleotides line up with TRBD2. J was trimmed by 1 base and V by 7 bases; bases with no gene match: 9. Germline V gene sequence: CDR1 SGHKS, CDR2 YYEKEE (reference sequence). The CDR3 runs 15 residues. The CDR3 bases are TGTGCCAGCGCATGGGGGGGGAGACGCACAGATACGCAGTATTTT. Residues: CASAWGGRRTDTQYF.

The V gene is TRBV29-1, the J gene TRBJ1-1, with TRBD1 as a possible D gene (5 bases). The CDR3 contains 13 residues. Per the germline V gene, CDR1 is SQVTM and CDR2 is ANQGSEA. V shed 4 bases and J shed 4 bases, with 13 bases lying between them. The CDR3 loop reads CSVGGGGSTEAFF. The CDR3 coding sequence is TGCAGCGTTGGTGGGGGGGGGAGCACTGAAGCTTTCTTT. The entire variable domain, with the rest obtained from reference TRBV29-1 and TRBJ1-1, is as follows: SAVISQKPSRDICQRGTSLTIQCQVDSQVTMMFWYRQQPGQSLTLIATANQGSEATYESGFVIDKFPISRPNLTFSTLTVSNMSPEDSSIYLCSVGGGGSTEAFFGQGTRLTVV.